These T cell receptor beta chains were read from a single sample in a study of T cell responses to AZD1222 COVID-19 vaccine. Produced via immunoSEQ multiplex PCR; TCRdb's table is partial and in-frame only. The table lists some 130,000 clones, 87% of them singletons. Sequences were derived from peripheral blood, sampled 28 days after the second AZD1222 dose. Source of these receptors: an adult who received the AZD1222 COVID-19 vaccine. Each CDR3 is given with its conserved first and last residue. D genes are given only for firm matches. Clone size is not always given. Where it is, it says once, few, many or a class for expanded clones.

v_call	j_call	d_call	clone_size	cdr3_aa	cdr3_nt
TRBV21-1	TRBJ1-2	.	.	CARWGQRYGYTF	TGTGCCAGGTGGGGACAGCGCTATGGCTACACCTTC
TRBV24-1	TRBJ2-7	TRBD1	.	CATSDPRTGGREQYF	TGTGCCACCAGTGATCCTCGGACAGGGGGGCGCGAGCAGTACTTC
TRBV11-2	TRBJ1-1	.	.	CASSLRRDTEAFF	TGTGCCAGCAGCTTGAGGAGGGACACTGAAGCTTTCTTT
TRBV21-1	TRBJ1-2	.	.	CASSNTGTPNGNGYTF	TGTGCCAGCAGCAACACCGGGACGCCGAACGGGAATGGCTACACCTTC
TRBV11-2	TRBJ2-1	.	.	CASSSSGVRVVNEQFF	TGTGCCAGCAGCTCTTCTGGCGTCAGGGTGGTGAATGAGCAGTTCTTC
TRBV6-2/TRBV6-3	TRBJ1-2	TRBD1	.	CASSYPRDRNYGYTF	TGTGCCAGCAGTTACCCAAGGGACAGAAACTATGGCTACACCTTC
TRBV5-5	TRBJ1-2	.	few	CASSLGGTHYGYTF	TGTGCCAGCAGCTTGGGGGGGACACACTATGGCTACACCTTC
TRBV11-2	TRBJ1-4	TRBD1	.	CASSATGARGEKLFF	TGTGCCAGCAGCGCTACAGGGGCCCGTGGTGAAAAACTGTTTTTT
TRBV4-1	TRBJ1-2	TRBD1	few	CASSQGKGASGYTF	TGCGCCAGCAGCCAAGGCAAGGGGGCAAGTGGCTACACCTTC
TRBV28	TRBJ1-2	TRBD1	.	CASSSTPPRPGQGNGYTF	TGTGCCAGCAGTTCTACCCCCCCTCGGCCGGGACAGGGGAACGGCTACACCTTC
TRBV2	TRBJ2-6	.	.	CASSGRVLTGANVLTF	TGTGCCAGCAGCGGACGGGTCCTGACTGGGGCCAACGTCCTGACTTTC
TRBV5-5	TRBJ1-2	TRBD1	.	CASSPVQGARGYTF	TGTGCCAGCAGCCCGGTACAGGGGGCGCGCGGCTACACCTTC
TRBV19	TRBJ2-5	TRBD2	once	CASSIALAGYQETQYF	TGTGCCAGTAGTATAGCACTAGCGGGTTACCAAGAGACCCAGTACTTC
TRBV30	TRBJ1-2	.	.	CAWSVRGYGYTF	TGTGCCTGGAGTGTACGGGGATATGGCTACACCTTC
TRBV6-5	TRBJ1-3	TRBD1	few	CASRKTGRGNTIYF	TGTGCCAGCAGAAAGACAGGGCGCGGGAACACCATATATTTT
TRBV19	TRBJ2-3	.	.	CASSIDSISTDTQYF	TGTGCCAGTAGTATAGACAGCATAAGCACAGATACGCAGTATTTT
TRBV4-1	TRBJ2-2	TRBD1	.	CASSLTPGQGTGELFF	TGCGCCAGCAGTCTCACTCCGGGACAGGGGACCGGGGAGCTGTTTTTT
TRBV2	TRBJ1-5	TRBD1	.	CASNRGGQPQHF	TGTGCCAGCAACAGGGGAGGTCAGCCCCAGCATTTT
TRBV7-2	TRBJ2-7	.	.	CASSLAGFSYEQYF	TGTGCCAGCAGCTTAGCGGGGTTCTCCTACGAGCAGTACTTC
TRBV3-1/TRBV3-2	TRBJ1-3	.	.	CASSQGSNPGNTIYF	TGTGCCAGCAGCCAAGGGTCAAACCCTGGAAACACCATATATTTT
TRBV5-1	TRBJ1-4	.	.	CASSQQALGLVNEKLFF	TGCGCCAGCAGCCAACAGGCTTTGGGGTTAGTAAACGAAAAACTGTTTTTT
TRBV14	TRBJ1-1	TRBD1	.	CASSRLPRDRSLNTEAFF	TGTGCCAGCAGCCGGTTACCGCGGGACAGAAGTTTGAACACTGAAGCTTTCTTT
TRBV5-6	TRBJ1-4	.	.	CASTLGGGPGEKLFF	TGTGCCAGCACCCTTGGTGGGGGACCAGGGGAAAAACTGTTTTTT
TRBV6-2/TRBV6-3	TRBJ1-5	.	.	CASSYSQAGSNQPQHF	TGTGCCAGCAGTTACTCCCAGGCAGGGTCCAATCAGCCCCAGCATTTT
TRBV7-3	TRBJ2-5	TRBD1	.	CASSLGSGGAETQYF	TGTGCCAGCAGCTTAGGTTCAGGGGGCGCCGAGACCCAGTACTTC
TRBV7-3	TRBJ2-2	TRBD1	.	CASSRQGPNTGELFF	TGTGCCAGCAGCCGACAGGGACCTAACACCGGGGAGCTGTTTTTT
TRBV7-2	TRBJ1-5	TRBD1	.	CASSLVAGGNQPQHF	TGTGCCAGCAGCTTAGTAGCAGGGGGAAATCAGCCCCAGCATTTT
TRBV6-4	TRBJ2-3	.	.	CASSPEGLRGADTQYF	TGTGCCAGCAGTCCGGAGGGGTTACGGGGCGCAGATACGCAGTATTTT
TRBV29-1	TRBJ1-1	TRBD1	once	CSVRTGLNTEAFF	TGCAGCGTTAGGACAGGATTGAACACTGAAGCTTTCTTT
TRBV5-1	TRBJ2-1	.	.	CASRSDSGSYNEQFF	TGCGCCAGCAGATCGGACAGTGGGTCCTACAATGAGCAGTTCTTC
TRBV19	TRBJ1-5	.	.	CASSIQWDQPQHF	TGTGCCAGTAGTATACAATGGGATCAGCCCCAGCATTTT
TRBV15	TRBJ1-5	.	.	CATSRGQNSNQPQHF	TGTGCCACCAGCAGAGGACAAAATAGCAATCAGCCCCAGCATTTT
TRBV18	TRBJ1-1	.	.	CASSPIGFTEAFF	TGTGCCAGCTCACCAATAGGGTTTACTGAAGCTTTCTTT
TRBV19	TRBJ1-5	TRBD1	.	CASSIRTGIGIDQPQHF	TGTGCCAGTAGTATTAGGACAGGGATTGGGATCGATCAGCCCCAGCATTTT
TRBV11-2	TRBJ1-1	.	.	CASSLERRGTEAFF	TGTGCCAGCAGCTTAGAGAGGAGGGGGACTGAAGCTTTCTTT
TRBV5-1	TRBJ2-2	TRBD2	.	CASSLPGLAGRGTGELFF	TGCGCCAGCAGCCTTCCTGGACTAGCGGGGCGGGGTACCGGGGAGCTGTTTTTT
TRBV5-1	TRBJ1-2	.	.	CASSRDNPNYGYTF	TGCGCCAGCAGCCGGGACAACCCAAACTATGGCTACACCTTC
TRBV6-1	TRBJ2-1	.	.	CASSEAPGFGYEQFF	TGTGCCAGCAGTGAAGCACCAGGGTTTGGCTATGAGCAGTTCTTC
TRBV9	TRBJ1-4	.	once	CASSERTENEKLFF	TGTGCCAGCAGCGAACGGACAGAAAATGAAAAACTGTTTTTT
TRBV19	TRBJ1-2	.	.	CASSRTDRGYTF	TGTGCCAGTAGCCGGACGGATCGGGGCTACACCTTC
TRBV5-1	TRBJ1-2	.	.	CASTSGGTYGYTF	TGCGCCAGCACCTCGGGCGGGACGTATGGCTACACCTTC
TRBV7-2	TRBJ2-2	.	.	CASSLDSVAGELFF	TGTGCCAGCAGCTTAGATTCAGTGGCCGGGGAGCTGTTTTTT
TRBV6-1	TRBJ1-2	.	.	CASSEARAGYFDYGYTF	TGTGCCAGCAGTGAAGCGAGAGCAGGGTATTTCGACTATGGCTACACCTTC
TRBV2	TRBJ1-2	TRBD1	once	CASSLGTANYGYTF	TGTGCCAGCAGCCTTGGGACAGCCAACTATGGCTACACCTTC
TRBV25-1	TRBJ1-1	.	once	CASSGLDSTEAFF	TGTGCCAGCAGTGGACTCGACAGCACTGAAGCTTTCTTT
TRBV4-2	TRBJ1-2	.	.	CASSQVALDGYTF	TGTGCCAGCAGCCAGGTCGCGTTGGATGGCTACACCTTC
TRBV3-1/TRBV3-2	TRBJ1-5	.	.	CASSQTVSNQPQHF	TGTGCCAGCAGCCAGACAGTTAGCAATCAGCCCCAGCATTTT
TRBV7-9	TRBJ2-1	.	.	CALPRVDGVNEQFF	TGTGCCCTACCCCGGGTTGACGGGGTGAATGAGCAGTTCTTC
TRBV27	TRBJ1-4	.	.	CASSPWWGGASTNEKLFF	TGTGCCAGCAGTCCCTGGTGGGGGGGGGCTTCAACTAATGAAAAACTGTTTTTT
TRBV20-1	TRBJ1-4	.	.	CSASSRAGEKLFF	TGCAGTGCTAGTTCCAGGGCTGGGGAAAAACTGTTTTTT